This T cell receptor (beta chain) is drawn from a study of cytomegalovirus exposure and HLA in healthy donors. Study-wide points: Reports showed the classifier diagnosing cytomegalovirus status with high specificity and sensitivity. A list of 150 or so TCR beta chains associated with cytomegalovirus was given. V- and J-gene trimming in TCR beta was tied to a missense DCLRE1C variant by an analysis performed later.

As for this clone: Its antigen is unidentified.

The study sampled nominally healthy donors, though unrecorded immune exposures were likely. Vbeta (60) and Jbeta (13) primers were used in the PCR. TCRdb keeps only in-frame clones here, not all; method: immunoSEQ multiplex PCR. The sample has 81,000 or so clones, 65% to 80% seen once. V was shortened by 3 bases and J by 1 base, with 6 bases between the two germline ends. The CDR3 runs to 13 residues. The germline CDR1 and CDR2 sequences are LNHDA and SQIVND (reference sequence). This receptor was identified in a man in his sixties in good health and CMV-seronegative. This chain joins TRBV19 and TRBJ1-1; D is unresolved. Sequencing was carried out using PBMCs. This CDR3 reads CASSMRENTEAFF. CDR3 nucleotides: TGTGCCAGTAGTATGCGGGAGAACACTGAAGCTTTCTTT. The full variable domain, in which reference TRBV19 and TRBJ1-1 provide the parts outside the CDR3, is DGGITQSPKYLFRKEGQNVTLSCEQNLNHDAMYWYRQDPGQGLRLIYYSQIVNDFQKGDIAEGYSVSREKKESFPLTVTSAQKNPTAFYLCASSMRENTEAFFGQGTRLTVV.